These 24 T cell receptor beta chains came from one sample sequenced in a study of blood T cell repertoires in COVID-19. The method was immunoSEQ multiplex PCR; TCRdb's version includes in-frame clones alone and lacks a portion of them. The data contain about 180,000 clones, 79% of them singletons. Source material: peripheral blood. These receptors were collected from a woman aged 55-75 years with COVID-19, enrolled during active disease.

The CDR3 loop reads CASSLDGHSQETQYF. The DNA for the CDR3 is TGTGCCAGCAGTTTAGATGGGCATAGCCAAGAGACCCAGTACTTC. The V call is TRBV27, the J call TRBJ2-5; D call uncertain. The V and J ends lost 2 bases and 1 base respectively, with 11 bases between them. Germline-derived CDR1 and CDR2 are MNHEY and SMNVEV (reference sequence). There are 15 residues in the CDR3.

The V and J genes are TRBV27 and TRBJ2-5; 9 positions match TRBD1. Per the germline V gene, CDR1 is MNHEY and CDR2 is SMNVEV (reference sequence). This CDR3 contains 14 residues. Unmatched junction bases numbered 6, after V lost 5 bases and J lost 5 bases. CDR3 protein: CASSPNGQGETQYF. CDR3 in DNA: TGTGCCAGCAGTCCAAATGGACAGGGGGAGACCCAGTACTTC.

This clone was observed once. The V call is TRBV7-2, the J call TRBJ2-3; 7 bases map to TRBD2. Looked up from germline, CDR1 is SGHTA and CDR2 is FQGNSA. This CDR3 has 15 residues. The V and J ends lost 5 bases and 3 bases, in that order; junction bases with no gene match: 8. CDR3 loop: CASSLLRGGTDTQYF. In nucleotides, the CDR3 is TGTGCCAGCAGCCTTTTGAGGGGAGGGACAGATACGCAGTATTTT. The full variable domain, in which reference TRBV7-2 and TRBJ2-3 provide the parts outside the CDR3, is GAGVSQSPSNKVTEKGKDVELRCDPISGHTALYWYRQSLGQGLEFLIYFQGNSAPDKSGLPSDRFSAERTGGSVSTLTIQRTQQEDSAVYLCASSLLRGGTDTQYFGPGTRLTVL.

The table lists this clone with a count of one. The chain couples TRBV19 to TRBJ2-2; 9 positions match TRBD1. The J segment lost 6 bases and the V segment lost 1 base, leaving 3 bases of the junction unmatched. Germline V gene data show CDR1 as LNHDA and CDR2 as SQIVND (reference sequence). The CDR3 is made up of 15 amino acids. The CDR3 is CASSIGTGVAGELFF. Here the CDR3 DNA reads TGTGCCAGTAGTATAGGGACAGGGGTTGCCGGGGAGCTGTTTTTT.

This clone has just one count. This chain connects TRBV28 to TRBJ2-1; 14 nucleotides line up with TRBD2. Germline V lookup: CDR1 MDHEN, CDR2 SYDVKM. V lost 6 bases to trimming and J lost 7 bases; unmatched junction nucleotides: 11. This CDR3 comprises 17 residues. The CDR3 region has the DNA TGTGCCAGCAGGGGGACTAGCGGGGGCCCCCGAGGGAATGAGCAGTTCTTC. Its translation: CASRGTSGGPRGNEQFF.

The chain carries TRBV5-6 and TRBJ1-1; D is perhaps TRBD1 (6 bases). V was clipped by 4 bases and J by 8 bases, with 15 bases between them. The V gene's germline CDR1 is SGHDT and CDR2 YYEEEE. This CDR3 has 13 residues. The CDR3 here is CASSPGGDREAFF. CDR3 nucleotide sequence: TGTGCCAGCAGCCCGGGGGGTGACAGGGAAGCTTTCTTT.

This clone has just a few counts. The chain recombines TRBV18 with TRBJ2-2; the match to TRBD1 covers 9 bases. V dropped 3 bases and J dropped 4; count of bases not matched to a gene: 0. The germline V gene encodes CDR1 KGHSH and CDR2 LQKENI. The CDR3 is 14 amino acids. CDR3: CASSPGQGTGELFF. DNA for the CDR3: TGTGCCAGCTCACCGGGACAGGGCACCGGGGAGCTGTTTTTT.

The V and J genes are TRBV5-1 and TRBJ2-1, with 9 bases identical to TRBD2. Germline V gene data show CDR1 as SGHRS and CDR2 as YFSETQ. The length of the CDR3 is 15 residues. V lost 4 bases, J lost 8 bases, and 10 bases stayed unmatched. CDR3 sequence reads: CASSLGLAGRHEQFF. Written as DNA, the CDR3 is TGCGCCAGCAGCCTGGGACTAGCCGGGCGGCATGAGCAGTTCTTC.

The rearrangement joins TRBV30 to TRBJ2-2, with a tentative D call TRBD2 (6 bases). Trimming shortened V by 8 bases and J by 3 bases, and 16 bases separated the two germline ends. This CDR3 has 14 amino acids. The germline V gene has CDR1 GTSNPN and CDR2 SVGIG (reference sequence). The DNA for the CDR3 is TGTGCCGGAGGGGAGCGGGTGGACACCGGGGAGCTGTTTTTT. This encodes CAGGERVDTGELFF.

V usage is TRBV7-2 and J usage is TRBJ1-1, with 10 bases that match TRBD1. The CDR3 totals 15 residues. Per germline, CDR1 SGHTA and CDR2 FQGNSA. The trim removed 5 bases at V and 5 bases at J, leaving 8 bases unmatched. CDR3 sequence: CASSPLRQGATEAFF. DNA of the CDR3: TGTGCCAGCAGCCCTCTTCGACAGGGGGCTACTGAAGCTTTCTTT.

This clone appeared a single time. The junction and the germline gene differ at one end; a read error may be behind it. The genes are TRBV29-1 and TRBJ2-1, with 9 bases that match TRBD1. In germline, CDR1 is SQVTM, CDR2 ANQGSEA. This CDR3 comprises 17 residues. DNA for the CDR3: TGCAGCGTTGAAGGGGGACAGGGCCTGAAATCCTACATTGAGCAGTTCTTC. Encoded protein: CSVEGGQGLKSYIEQFF.

The rearrangement links TRBV28 to TRBJ1-4, with TRBD1 matching over 10 bases. Looked up from germline, CDR1 is MDHEN and CDR2 is SYDVKM. CDR3 size: 17 residues. V lost 6 bases to trimming and J lost 8 bases; unmatched junction nucleotides: 15. The DNA for the CDR3 is TGTGCCAGCAGGGCTGGTGCGGGACAGGGGATTCGGGAAAAACTGTTTTTT. It yields the protein CASRAGAGQGIREKLFF.

The rearrangement uses TRBV5-6 and TRBJ1-1; 9 bases fit TRBD1. The V and J ends lost 3 bases and 3 bases, in that order; junction bases with no gene match: 3. This CDR3 region has 14 residues. Germline lookup yields CDR1 SGHDT and CDR2 YYEEEE. CDR3 bases: TGTGCCAGCAGCTGGGGACAGGGTGACACTGAAGCTTTCTTT. Residues: CASSWGQGDTEAFF.

The genes are TRBV7-2 and TRBJ1-1; 8 bases map to TRBD1. CDR1 is SGHTA and CDR2 is FQGNSA in the germline V gene. This CDR3 is built from 14 residues. The trim removed 5 bases at V and 2 bases at J, leaving 4 bases unmatched. CDR3 loop: CASSVQGVNTEAFF. CDR3 nucleotides: TGTGCCAGCAGCGTACAGGGGGTAAACACTGAAGCTTTCTTT.

V gene TRBV19 combines with J gene TRBJ1-5, with unresolved D. CDR3 length: 14 residues. Trimming removed 2 bases at V and 3 bases at J, with 8 bases between. CDR1 and CDR2 (germline): LNHDA, SQIVND (reference sequence). The CDR3 sequence is CASSINSPNQPQHF. The CDR3 nucleotides are TGTGCCAGTAGTATAAACTCCCCCAATCAGCCCCAGCATTTT.

The chain joins TRBV6-5 to TRBJ2-1, with 7 positions matching TRBD2. V lost 3 bases to trimming and J lost 4 bases; unmatched junction nucleotides: 6. The germline CDR1 and CDR2 sequences are MNHEY and SVGAGI. The CDR3 contains 15 residues. This CDR3 is CASSYRSGIYNEQFF. CDR3 nucleotides: TGTGCCAGCAGTTATAGGAGCGGGATTTACAATGAGCAGTTCTTC.

V and J are TRBV28 and TRBJ2-5; a weak D match, TRBD2 (5 bases). V was pared by 1 base and J by 5 bases, with 8 bases between. The V gene's germline CDR1 is MDHEN and CDR2 SYDVKM. The CDR3 length is 13 residues. CDR3 in amino acids: CASSLSGSETQYF. The DNA of the CDR3 is TGTGCCAGCAGTTTATCGGGGAGTGAGACCCAGTACTTC.

V gene TRBV4-1 combines with J gene TRBJ1-1, with 7 bases aligning to TRBD1. There are 14 residues in the CDR3. V lost 2 bases, J lost 6 bases, and 6 bases stayed unmatched. CDR1 MGHRA and CDR2 YSYEKL come from the germline V gene. The CDR3 DNA reads as TGCGCCAGCAGCCAAATACAGGGGTACCCTGAAGCTTTCTTT. This encodes CASSQIQGYPEAFF.

The chain joins TRBV5-1 to TRBJ2-3, with D unresolved. The CDR3 has 13 residues. Germline values: CDR1 SGHRS, CDR2 YFSETQ. V was clipped by 4 bases and J by 5 bases, with 11 bases between them. The CDR3 reads CASSRPSRDTQYF. Written as DNA, the CDR3 is TGCGCCAGCAGCCGCCCAAGCCGAGATACGCAGTATTTT.

A word on this clone: Sequence at one end of the junction differs from germline and may be a read error. The chain joins TRBV7-7 to TRBJ2-5; unclear D gene. Germline V gene data show CDR1 as SSHAT and CDR2 as FNYEAQ (reference sequence). The CDR3 runs 14 residues. CDR3 bases: TGTGCTAGCAGCCTTACGAGCTACCAAGAGACCCAGTACTTC. It encodes CASSLTSYQETQYF.

The V gene is TRBV29-1, the J gene TRBJ1-2; the D gene is possibly TRBD1 (6 bases). Trimming removed 5 bases from V and 6 bases from J, with 13 bases in between. The germline V gene has CDR1 SQVTM and CDR2 ANQGSEA. CDR3 length: 12 residues. CDR3 protein: CSVTYREHGYTF. Written as DNA, the CDR3 is TGCAGCGTTACATACAGGGAACATGGCTACACCTTC. Variable domain in full (rest from reference TRBV29-1 and TRBJ1-2): SAVISQKPSRDICQRGTSLTIQCQVDSQVTMMFWYRQQPGQSLTLIATANQGSEATYESGFVIDKFPISRPNLTFSTLTVSNMSPEDSSIYLCSVTYREHGYTFGSGTRLTVV.

The chain is built from TRBV6-1 and TRBJ2-2; 11 positions match TRBD1. This CDR3 has 15 amino acids. Germline CDR1 and CDR2: MNHNS and SASEGT. The J segment lost 6 bases and the V segment lost 2 bases, leaving 2 bases of the junction unmatched. The CDR3 loop reads CASSEWDRGSGELFF. The CDR3 nucleotides read TGTGCCAGCAGTGAATGGGACAGGGGGTCCGGGGAGCTGTTTTTT.

This clone was detected once. This chain joins TRBV10-1 and TRBJ2-2; 8 bases are a match to TRBD2. Trimming cost V 8 bases and J 4 bases; bases outside gene matches: 6. Germline assignment: CDR1 WNHNN and CDR2 SYGVQD (reference sequence). There are 14 residues in the CDR3. The chain's CDR3 is CASSRGESTGELFF. CDR3 coding DNA: TGCGCCAGCTCGCGGGGGGAGAGCACCGGGGAGCTGTTTTTT.

The chain carries TRBV27 and TRBJ2-1; possibly TRBD1 for D (6 bases). Germline V lookup: CDR1 MNHEY, CDR2 SMNVEV (reference sequence). There are 13 residues in the CDR3. V dropped 4 bases and J dropped 7 bases, with 11 bases sitting between them. The chain's CDR3 is CASSWGLGNEQFF. The DNA for the CDR3 is TGTGCCAGCAGTTGGGGGCTTGGGAATGAGCAGTTCTTC.